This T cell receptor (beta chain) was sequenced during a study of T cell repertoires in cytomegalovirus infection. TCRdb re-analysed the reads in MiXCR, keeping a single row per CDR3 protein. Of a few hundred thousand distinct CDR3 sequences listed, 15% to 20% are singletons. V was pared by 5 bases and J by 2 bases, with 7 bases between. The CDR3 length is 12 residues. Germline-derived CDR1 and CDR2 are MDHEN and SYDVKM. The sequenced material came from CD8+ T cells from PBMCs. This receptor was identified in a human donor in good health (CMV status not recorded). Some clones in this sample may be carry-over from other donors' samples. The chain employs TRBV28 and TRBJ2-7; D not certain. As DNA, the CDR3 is TGTGCCAGCAGTAGCTGGACCTACGAGCAGTACTTC. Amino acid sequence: CASSSWTYEQYF.